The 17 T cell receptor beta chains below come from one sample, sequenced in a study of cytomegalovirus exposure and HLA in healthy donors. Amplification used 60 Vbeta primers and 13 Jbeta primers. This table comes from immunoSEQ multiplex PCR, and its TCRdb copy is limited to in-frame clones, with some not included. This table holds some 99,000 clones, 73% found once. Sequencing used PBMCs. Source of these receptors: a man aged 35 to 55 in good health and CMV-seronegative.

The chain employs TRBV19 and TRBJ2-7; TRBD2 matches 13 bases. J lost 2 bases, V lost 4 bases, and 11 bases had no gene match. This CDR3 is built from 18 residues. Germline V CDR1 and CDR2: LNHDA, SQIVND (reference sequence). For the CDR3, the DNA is TGTGCCAGTAGTAAAGGACTATCGGGACTAGCGGGAACCTACGAGCAGTACTTC. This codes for CASSKGLSGLAGTYEQYF.

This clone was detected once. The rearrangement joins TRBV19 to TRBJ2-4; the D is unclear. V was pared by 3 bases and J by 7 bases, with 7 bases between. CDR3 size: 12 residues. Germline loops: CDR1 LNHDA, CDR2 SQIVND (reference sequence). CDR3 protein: CASSIRRNIQYF. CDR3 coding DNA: TGTGCCAGTAGTATCCGGCGGAACATTCAGTACTTC.

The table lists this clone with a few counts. CDR3 coding DNA: TGCGCCAGCAGCACTATACAGGGACCCGGGGAGCTGTTTTTT. As protein: CASSTIQGPGELFF. The rearrangement joins TRBV5-1 to TRBJ2-2; D perhaps matches TRBD1 (6 bases). CDR1 SGHRS and CDR2 YFSETQ come from the germline V gene. Trimming cost V 4 bases and J 6 bases, with 13 bases left between them. CDR3 length: 14 amino acids.

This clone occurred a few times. CDR3 protein: CASSDGQASYGYTF. In DNA, the CDR3 is TGTGCCAGCAGCGACGGACAGGCCAGCTATGGCTACACCTTC. This sequence joins TRBV7-2 and TRBJ1-2; 7 nucleotides agree with TRBD1. J lost 4 bases, V lost 5 bases, and 7 bases had no gene match. The CDR3 is made up of 14 amino acids. Germline CDR1 reads SGHTA; CDR2 reads FQGNSA.

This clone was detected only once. The CDR3: CASSQGLDSHEQYF. The CDR3 DNA reads TGCGCCAGCAGCCAAGGCCTCGACAGTCACGAGCAGTACTTC. The rearrangement joins TRBV4-3 to TRBJ2-7; D may be TRBD1 (5 bases). Deletions cut 1 base from V and 5 bases from J, with 12 bases between. CDR3 length: 14 residues. Germline assignment: CDR1 LGHNA and CDR2 YSLEER.

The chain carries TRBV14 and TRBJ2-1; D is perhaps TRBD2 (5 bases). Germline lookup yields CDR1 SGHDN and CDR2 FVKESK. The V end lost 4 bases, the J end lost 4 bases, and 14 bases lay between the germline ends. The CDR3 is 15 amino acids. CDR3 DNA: TGTGCCAGCAGCCCTTATATCGGGGAGTACAATGAGCAGTTCTTC. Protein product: CASSPYIGEYNEQFF.

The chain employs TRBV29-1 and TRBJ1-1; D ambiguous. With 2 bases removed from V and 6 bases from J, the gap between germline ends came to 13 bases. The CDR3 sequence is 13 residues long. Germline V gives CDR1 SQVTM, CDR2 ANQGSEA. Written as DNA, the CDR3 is TGCAGCGTTGAACCCGGGTTAGGTGCTGAAGCTTTCTTT. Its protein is CSVEPGLGAEAFF.

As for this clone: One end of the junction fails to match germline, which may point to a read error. DNA of the CDR3: TGTGCCAGTAGTATTCCCAGCGAACCTAATTCACCCTTCCACTTT. It specifies CASSIPSEPNSPFHF. This rearrangement joins TRBV19 to TRBJ1-6; no reliable D call. Germline CDR1 is LNHDA and CDR2 is SQIVND (reference sequence). This CDR3 has 15 residues.

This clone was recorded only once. The CDR3 here is CASSLVASSGSPLHF. The CDR3 region has the DNA TGTGCCAGCAGCTTGGTCGCCTCCTCGGGTTCACCCCTCCACTTT. The chain uses TRBV5-6 and TRBJ1-6; D is uncertain. V was trimmed by 0 bases and J by 9 bases, leaving 13 bases between them. Germline V lookup: CDR1 SGHDT, CDR2 YYEEEE. The CDR3 is 15 amino acids.

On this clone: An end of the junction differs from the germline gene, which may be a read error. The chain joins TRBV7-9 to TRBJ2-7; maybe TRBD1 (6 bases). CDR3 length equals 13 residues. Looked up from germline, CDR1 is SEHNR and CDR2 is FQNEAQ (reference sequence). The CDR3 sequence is CSSSLDSSYEQYF. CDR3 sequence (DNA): TGTTCCAGCAGCCTGGACAGCTCCTACGAGCAGTACTTC.

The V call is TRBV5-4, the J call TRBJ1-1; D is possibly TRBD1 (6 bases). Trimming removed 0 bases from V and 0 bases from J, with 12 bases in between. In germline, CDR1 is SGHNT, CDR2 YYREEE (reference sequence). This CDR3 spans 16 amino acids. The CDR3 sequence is CASSLAPGTLNTEAFF. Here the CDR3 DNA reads TGTGCCAGCAGCTTGGCCCCAGGGACATTGAACACTGAAGCTTTCTTT.

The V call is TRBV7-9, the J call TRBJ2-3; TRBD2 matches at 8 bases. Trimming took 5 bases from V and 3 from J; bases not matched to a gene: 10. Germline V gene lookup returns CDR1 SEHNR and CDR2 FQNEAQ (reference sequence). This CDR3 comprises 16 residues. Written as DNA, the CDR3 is TGTGCCAGCAGCCCGCGATACGGCGGGGGGACAGATACGCAGTATTTT. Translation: CASSPRYGGGTDTQYF.

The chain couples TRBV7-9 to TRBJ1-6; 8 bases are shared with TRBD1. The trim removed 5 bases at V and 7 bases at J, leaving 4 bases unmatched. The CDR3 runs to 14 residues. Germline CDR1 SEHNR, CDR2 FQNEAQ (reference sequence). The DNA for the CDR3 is TGTGCCAGCAGCAACCGGGACAGGAATTCACCCCTCCACTTT. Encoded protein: CASSNRDRNSPLHF.

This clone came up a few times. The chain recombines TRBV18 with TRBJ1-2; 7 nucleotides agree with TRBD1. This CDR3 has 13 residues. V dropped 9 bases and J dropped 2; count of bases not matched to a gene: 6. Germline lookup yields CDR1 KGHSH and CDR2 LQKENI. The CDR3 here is CASTPGQNYGYTF. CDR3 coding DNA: TGTGCCAGTACGCCGGGACAGAACTATGGCTACACCTTC. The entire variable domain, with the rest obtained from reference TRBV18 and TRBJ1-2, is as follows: NAGVMQNPRHLVRRRGQEARLRCSPMKGHSHVYWYRQLPEEGLKFMVYLQKENIIDESGMPKERFSAEFPKEGPSILRIQQVVRGDSAAYFCASTPGQNYGYTFGSGTRLTVV.

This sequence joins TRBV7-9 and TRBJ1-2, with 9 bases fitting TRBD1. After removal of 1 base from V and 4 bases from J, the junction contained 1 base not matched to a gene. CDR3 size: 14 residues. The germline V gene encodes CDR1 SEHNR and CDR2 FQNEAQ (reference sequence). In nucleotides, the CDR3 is TGTGCCAGCAGCTTAGTGGACAGGGGCTATGGCTACACCTTC. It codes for CASSLVDRGYGYTF.

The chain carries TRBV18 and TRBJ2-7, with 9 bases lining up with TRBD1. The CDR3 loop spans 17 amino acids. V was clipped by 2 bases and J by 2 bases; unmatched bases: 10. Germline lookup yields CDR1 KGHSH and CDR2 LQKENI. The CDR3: CASSPSGLGTGTYEQYF. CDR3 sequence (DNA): TGTGCCAGCTCACCATCAGGTCTAGGGACAGGGACCTACGAGCAGTACTTC.

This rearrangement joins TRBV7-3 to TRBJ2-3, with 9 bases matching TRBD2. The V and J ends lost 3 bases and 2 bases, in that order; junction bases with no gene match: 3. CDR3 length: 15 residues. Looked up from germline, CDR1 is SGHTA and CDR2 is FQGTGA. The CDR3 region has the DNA TGTGCCAGCAGCTTTAGCGGGGGACTCACAGATACGCAGTATTTT. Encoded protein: CASSFSGGLTDTQYF.